This entry concerns a single T cell receptor beta chain. The antigen is unknown. The record originates from a study of a mutant IDH1 vaccine in newly diagnosed glioma. Notes on the study in general: Most patients, around 94%, showed vaccine-induced immune responses. It seemed that pseudoprogression was not linked to changes in the top peripheral T cell clonotypes.

CDR3 length: 15 amino acids. V lost 0 bases and J 8 bases, leaving 16 bases between the germline ends. Germline V gives CDR1 LGHNA, CDR2 YSLEER. Measured with immunoSEQ multiplex PCR; TCRdb has only the in-frame clones, and not every one. Here the sample spans around 26,000 clones, under 80% being singletons. Specified time point: week 11, during vaccination. Each vaccine dose was 300 ug of mutant IDH1 20-mer peptide, with topical imiquimod. Material: peripheral blood mononuclear cells (PBMCs), obtained from a glioma patient whose treatment included an IDH1 peptide vaccine. V is TRBV4-3 and J is TRBJ1-2, with D possibly matching TRBD1 (6 bases). The sequence was collected from a man aged 18 to 30 with glioma. Some clones in this sample may be carry-over from other donors' samples. The CDR3: CASSQDRGGFRGYTF. In DNA, the CDR3 is TGCGCCAGCAGCCAAGACAGGGGAGGCTTCCGGGGCTACACCTTC.